This T cell receptor beta chain was obtained from a study of T cells in tumors after PD-1 blockade. Study-wide background: Excluded were patients with checkpoint blockade, immunosuppressants, or radiotherapy or other anti-cancer therapy within 4 weeks. Findings and caveats of the study: About 45% of tumor TCR clonotypes were also found in blood. Clonal replacement, not reinvigoration, is suggested for expanded exhausted CD8+ clones after therapy.

Sequenced by immunoSEQ multiplex PCR; TCRdb stores in-frame clones only, minus some. The sample holds 2,500 or so clones, approximately 70% seen once. This clone was observed a handful of times. The antigen remains undetermined. The germline V gene has CDR1 LGHDT and CDR2 YNNKEL (reference sequence). The CDR3 contains 12 residues. The V end lost 0 bases, the J end lost 4 bases, and 3 bases lay between the germline ends. The specimen was tumor tissue, collected after anti-PD-1 treatment. The chain joins TRBV3-1 (or the pseudogene TRBV3-2) to TRBJ1-2; no clear D. The receptor was derived from a human donor with basal cell carcinoma. CDR3 DNA: TGTGCCAGCAGCCAAGATCTCTATGGCTACACCTTC. Its protein is CASSQDLYGYTF.